This T cell receptor (beta chain) was captured by sequencing in a study of blood T cell repertoires in COVID-19. From germline, CDR1 is SGHVS and CDR2 FQNEAQ. The CDR3 consists of 13 residues. The V end lost 3 bases, the J end lost 2 bases, and 7 bases lay between the germline ends. This table comes from immunoSEQ multiplex PCR, and its TCRdb copy is limited to in-frame clones, with some not included. In the table there are around 130,000 clones, around 83% of which are singletons. Sequencing was performed on peripheral blood. The J gene is TRBJ1-1, the V gene TRBV7-8, with TRBD1 as a possible D gene (5 bases). This TCR derives from a human donor in a cohort sampled during active COVID-19. The CDR3: CASSFDSNTEAFF. The CDR3 region has the DNA TGTGCCAGCAGCTTTGACAGTAACACTGAAGCTTTCTTT.